The rows below give T cell receptor beta chains drawn from one sample of a study of OX40 agonist ivuxolimab in advanced cancers. Data came from immunoSEQ multiplex PCR; TCRdb stores just in-frame clones and leaves some out. The sample has tens of thousands of clones, around two thirds seen once. The sequencing used CD4+ or CD8+ T cells sorted from blood, collected in a trial of the OX40 agonist ivuxolimab. These receptor sequences come from an adult with an advanced solid tumor such as melanoma, head and neck, liver or kidney cancer. Both conserved end residues are part of each CDR3. The order of the fields is V gene, J gene, clone size, D gene, CDR3 length, CDR3 protein, CDR3 DNA. The D gene is left open where the match is weak. The size field is filled for only some rows; it gives once, few, many or a size class.

V: TRBV11-2; J: TRBJ2-1; size: few; D: .; length: 15; CDR3: CASSPTPAQGNEQFF; DNA: TGTGCCAGCAGCCCGACACCGGCCCAGGGCAATGAGCAGTTCTTC
V: TRBV6-1; J: TRBJ1-5; size: .; D: .; length: 14; CDR3: CASSDPRINQPQHF; DNA: TGTGCCAGCAGTGACCCCCGTATTAATCAGCCCCAGCATTTT
V: TRBV6-6; J: TRBJ1-3; size: .; D: .; length: 15; CDR3: CASTVSGISGNTIYF; DNA: TGTGCCAGCACCGTTTCAGGGATCTCTGGAAACACCATATATTTT
V: TRBV29-1; J: TRBJ1-1; size: .; D: .; length: 13; CDR3: CSVETHKNTEAFF; DNA: TGCAGCGTTGAAACTCACAAGAACACTGAAGCTTTCTTT
V: TRBV9; J: TRBJ2-3; size: .; D: .; length: 14; CDR3: CASSVEFDTDTQYF; DNA: TGTGCCAGCAGCGTAGAATTCGACACAGATACGCAGTATTTT
V: TRBV13; J: TRBJ2-7; size: .; D: TRBD1; length: 16; CDR3: CASSPGLGQGVYEQYF; DNA: TGTGCCAGCAGCCCGGGGCTTGGACAGGGAGTGTACGAGCAGTACTTC
V: TRBV7-9; J: TRBJ2-2; size: few; D: .; length: 12; CDR3: CANQEGDRGAVF; DNA: TGTGCCAACCAAGAAGGGGACCGGGGAGCTGTTTTT
V: TRBV4-2; J: TRBJ2-3; size: .; D: .; length: 17; CDR3: CASSQGVGSGGADTQYF; DNA: TGTGCCAGCAGCCAAGGCGTGGGATCCGGGGGAGCAGATACGCAGTATTTT
V: TRBV5-1; J: TRBJ1-1; size: .; D: .; length: 16; CDR3: CASTPLSLAFGTEAFF; DNA: TGCGCCAGCACCCCCCTAAGCCTGGCGTTCGGCACTGAAGCTTTCTTT
V: TRBV21-1; J: TRBJ1-5; size: .; D: .; length: 17; CDR3: CASSKVDRGRSNQPQHF; DNA: TGTGCCAGCAGCAAAGTTGACAGGGGCCGTAGCAATCAGCCCCAGCATTTT
V: TRBV19; J: TRBJ1-1; size: .; D: TRBD1; length: 14; CDR3: CASTHGDRDTEAFF; DNA: TGTGCCAGTACCCACGGGGACAGGGACACTGAAGCTTTCTTT
V: TRBV2; J: TRBJ1-5; size: medium-sized; D: .; length: 11; CDR3: CASSSEWPQHF; DNA: TGTGCCAGCAGTTCTGAATGGCCCCAGCATTTT
V: TRBV30; J: TRBJ2-7; size: .; D: .; length: 13; CDR3: CAWRSWGEYEQYF; DNA: TGTGCCTGGAGATCCTGGGGTGAATACGAGCAGTACTTC
V: TRBV27; J: TRBJ2-7; size: few; D: .; length: 13; CDR3: CASSLGRVYEQYF; DNA: TGTGCCAGCAGTTTGGGCAGGGTCTACGAGCAGTACTTC
V: TRBV5-1; J: TRBJ2-5; size: .; D: .; length: 12; CDR3: CASSSSQETQYF; DNA: TGCGCCAGCAGCTCGTCCCAAGAGACCCAGTACTTC
V: TRBV7-9; J: TRBJ2-5; size: .; D: TRBD2; length: 16; CDR3: CASSGRLAGVQETQYF; DNA: TGTGCCAGCAGCGGCAGACTAGCGGGGGTCCAAGAGACCCAGTACTTC
V: TRBV5-4; J: TRBJ1-2; size: few; D: .; length: 15; CDR3: CASSWRTGANYGYTF; DNA: TGTGCCAGCAGCTGGCGAACGGGAGCTAACTATGGCTACACCTTC
V: TRBV11-2; J: TRBJ1-2; size: .; D: .; length: 14; CDR3: CASSRDGDGAGYTF; DNA: TGTGCCAGCAGCCGCGACGGGGACGGGGCTGGCTACACCTTC
V: TRBV6-6; J: TRBJ1-1; size: few; D: TRBD1; length: 15; CDR3: CASIGRGQPGTEAFF; DNA: TGTGCCAGCATCGGCAGGGGGCAGCCGGGCACTGAAGCTTTCTTT
V: TRBV27; J: TRBJ2-5; size: .; D: TRBD1; length: 14; CDR3: CASSPPDRDKTQYF; DNA: TGTGCCAGCAGTCCCCCGGACAGGGACAAGACCCAGTACTTC
V: TRBV5-1; J: TRBJ1-6; size: .; D: .; length: 15; CDR3: CASSIDSPRNSPLHF; DNA: TGCGCCAGCAGCATCGACAGCCCTCGGAATTCACCCCTCCACTTT
V: TRBV13; J: TRBJ1-3; size: .; D: .; length: 19; CDR3: CASSLIRARTDGSGNTIYF; DNA: TGTGCCAGCAGCCTCATAAGGGCCAGGACAGATGGGTCTGGAAACACCATATATTTT